This TCR beta chain was identified in a study of T cell changes during pregnancy in multiple sclerosis. The J segment lost 3 bases and the V segment lost 0 bases, leaving 1 base of the junction unmatched. The CDR3 covers 15 residues. Germline V gives CDR1 MGHRA, CDR2 YSYEKL. A single count supports this clone. The assay was immunoSEQ multiplex PCR, and TCRdb's table has in-frame clones only and misses some. The sample has 95,000 to 110,000 clones; around 91% are singletons. The sample here was peripheral blood, taken after pregnancy. This chain links TRBV4-1 with TRBJ2-5; 10 bases are a match to TRBD1. This receptor was obtained from a female donor with multiple sclerosis, enrolled in a pregnancy study. The CDR3 coding sequence is TGCGCCAGCAGCCAAGACGGGACAGGGGAAGAGACCCAGTACTTC. It encodes CASSQDGTGEETQYF.